These 23 T cell receptor beta chains were sequenced from one sample in a study of blood T cell repertoires in COVID-19. Method: immunoSEQ multiplex PCR; TCRdb's copy keeps in-frame clones and lacks some. The repertoire holds 40,000 to 50,000 clones, with 85% to 90% as singletons. The sample comprised peripheral blood. All receptors come from a human donor in a cohort sampled during active COVID-19.

This chain uses TRBV18 with TRBJ1-1; D possibly corresponds to TRBD1 (5 bases). Germline V gene sequence: CDR1 KGHSH, CDR2 LQKENI. This CDR3 comprises 16 residues. V shed 1 base and J shed 1 base, with 13 bases lying between them. The CDR3 protein is CASSPRPDRANTEAFF. The CDR3 DNA follows: TGTGCCAGCTCACCACGGCCCGACAGAGCGAACACTGAAGCTTTCTTT. The entire variable domain, with the rest obtained from reference TRBV18 and TRBJ1-1, is as follows: NAGVMQNPRHLVRRRGQEARLRCSPMKGHSHVYWYRQLPEEGLKFMVYLQKENIIDESGMPKERFSAEFPKEGPSILRIQQVVRGDSAAYFCASSPRPDRANTEAFFGQGTRLTVV.

The V and J genes are TRBV28 and TRBJ1-2; a weak D match, TRBD1 (5 bases). Germline CDR1 MDHEN, CDR2 SYDVKM. The CDR3 is 13 residues long. Deletions cut 2 bases from V and 8 bases from J, with 12 bases between. As DNA, the CDR3 is TGTGCCAGCAGTTTAAGCGGGGCTGGGGGCTACACCTTC. It is translated as CASSLSGAGGYTF.

This rearrangement joins TRBV3-1 (or the pseudogene TRBV3-2) to TRBJ1-1, with 8 bases that match TRBD1. The CDR3 covers 17 residues. The trim removed 3 bases at V and 5 bases at J, leaving 14 bases unmatched. Per the germline V gene, CDR1 is LGHDT and CDR2 is YNNKEL (reference sequence). The DNA for the CDR3 is TGTGCCAGCAGCCACCGACAGGGGCCAGTGTCTGGTACTGAAGCTTTCTTT. It translates to CASSHRQGPVSGTEAFF.

This sequence joins TRBV10-3 and TRBJ2-1; TRBD2 matches at 7 bases. V lost 3 bases and J lost 8; bases outside the gene matches: 16. Germline CDR1 and CDR2: ENHRY and SYGVKD. This CDR3 has 17 residues. The CDR3 region has the DNA TGTGCCATCAGTGACCGGGCCTTAACTAGCGTCGGGGATGAGCAGTTCTTC. Amino acids: CAISDRALTSVGDEQFF.

V usage is TRBV7-9 and J usage is TRBJ2-1, with 15 bases matching TRBD2. The V gene end was trimmed by 1 base and the J gene end by 8 bases; junction bases not matched to a gene: 6. Per germline, CDR1 SEHNR and CDR2 FQNEAQ (reference sequence). CDR3 length: 17 residues. CDR3 region: CASSLVGLAGGLDEQFF. CDR3 in DNA: TGTGCCAGCAGCTTAGTAGGACTAGCGGGAGGGTTGGATGAGCAGTTCTTC. The entire variable domain, with the rest obtained from reference TRBV7-9 and TRBJ2-1, is as follows: DTGVSQNPRHKITKRGQNVTFRCDPISEHNRLYWYRQTLGQGPEFLTYFQNEAQLEKSRLLSDRFSAERPKGSFSTLEIQRTEQGDSAMYLCASSLVGLAGGLDEQFFGPGTRLTVL.

The genes are TRBV24-1 and TRBJ2-3; 8 bases align to TRBD1. The CDR3 extends over 18 amino acids. V lost 3 bases, J lost 2 bases, and 12 bases stayed unmatched. CDR1 is KGHDR, CDR2 SFDVKD, per germline. The CDR3 DNA is TGTGCCACCAGTGATCCGAGGACAGGGAGATTATACACAGATACGCAGTATTTT. Its protein product is CATSDPRTGRLYTDTQYF.

This chain uses TRBV28 with TRBJ1-2; TRBD1 matches at 11 bases. The CDR3 totals 15 residues. The ends lost 5 bases at V and 3 bases at J; junction bases unmatched: 5. Germline V lookup: CDR1 MDHEN, CDR2 SYDVKM. CDR3 in amino acids: CASSPGQGADYGYTF. As DNA, the CDR3 is TGTGCCAGCAGTCCCGGACAGGGGGCCGACTATGGCTACACCTTC.

This rearrangement joins TRBV7-2 to TRBJ2-1; 7 nucleotides match TRBD2. V trimming: 4 bases; J trimming: 5 bases; junction bases outside the gene matches: 11. Germline CDR1 SGHTA, CDR2 FQGNSA. The CDR3 runs 16 residues. The CDR3: CASSSPPRGSNNEQFF. The CDR3 DNA sequence: TGTGCCAGCAGCTCGCCGCCGCGGGGGTCCAACAATGAGCAGTTCTTC.

This clone was recorded only once. The chain joins TRBV27 to TRBJ2-3; 7 bases are a match to TRBD2. There are 16 residues in the CDR3. Germline V gene lookup returns CDR1 MNHEY and CDR2 SMNVEV (reference sequence). The J segment lost 5 bases and the V segment lost 6 bases, leaving 14 bases of the junction unmatched. The CDR3 loop reads CASRSYQRTSRDTQYF. The CDR3 DNA sequence: TGTGCCAGCAGATCCTACCAAAGGACTAGTCGAGATACGCAGTATTTT.

The V and J genes are TRBV27 and TRBJ1-4; 7 nucleotides agree with TRBD1. The CDR3 is 14 residues long. The trim removed 3 bases at V and 4 bases at J, leaving 2 bases unmatched. CDR1 and CDR2 from the germline V gene are MNHEY and SMNVEV (reference sequence). CDR3 protein: CASSLDRRNEKLFF. The CDR3, as DNA: TGTGCCAGCAGTTTGGACAGGCGTAATGAAAAACTGTTTTTT.

J is TRBJ2-5 and V is TRBV15; TRBD2 agrees at 13 bases. After removal of 3 bases from V and 5 bases from J, the junction contained 12 bases not matched to a gene. The CDR3 has 18 amino acids. Germline CDR1 and CDR2: LNHNV and YYDKDF (reference sequence). CDR3 in DNA: TGTGCCACCAGCAGGCCTCCCGGGACTAGCGGGATAAGGGAGACCCAGTACTTC. Its translation: CATSRPPGTSGIRETQYF.

This chain connects TRBV19 to TRBJ1-4, with 8 bases identical to TRBD1. V gave up 7 bases and J gave up 5 bases; unmatched junction bases: 6. Germline assignment: CDR1 LNHDA and CDR2 SQIVND (reference sequence). The CDR3 spans 14 residues. This CDR3 is CASNRQGKNEKLFF. In DNA, the CDR3 is TGTGCCAGTAATCGACAGGGGAAAAATGAAAAACTGTTTTTT.

CDR3 in DNA: TGCAGTGCTAGTCCCGGGACAGAGAAATCACCCCTCCACTTT. Amino acid sequence: CSASPGTEKSPLHF. V gene TRBV20-1 combines with J gene TRBJ1-6; 7 bases align to TRBD1. The CDR3 consists of 14 residues. CDR1 is DFQATT and CDR2 is SNEGSKA in the germline V gene (reference sequence). The J segment lost 10 bases and the V segment lost 3 bases, leaving 9 bases of the junction unmatched.

The chain links TRBV6-5 to TRBJ2-7; TRBD2 agrees at 11 bases. J lost 4 bases, V lost 4 bases, and 9 bases had no gene match. The CDR3 extends over 16 amino acids. Germline CDR1 reads MNHEY; CDR2 reads SVGAGI. The CDR3 is CASSSKDGTSGYEQYF. In DNA form, the CDR3 reads TGTGCCAGCAGTTCAAAAGATGGGACTAGCGGTTACGAGCAGTACTTC.

The CDR3 DNA sequence: TGTGCCAGTAGTACCTCTGGGGGCGAGTCCTACGAGCAGTACTTC. This encodes CASSTSGGESYEQYF. The genes are TRBV19 and TRBJ2-7; TRBD1 is a possible D gene (6 bases). The length of the CDR3 is 15 residues. Germline V gene sequence: CDR1 LNHDA, CDR2 SQIVND (reference sequence). V was pared by 4 bases and J by 1 base, with 14 bases between.

This chain joins TRBV15 and TRBJ2-5; perhaps TRBD2 as D (5 bases). V was cut by 1 base and J by 3 bases, with 12 bases left in between. The V gene's germline CDR1 is LNHNV and CDR2 YYDKDF (reference sequence). This CDR3 has 15 amino acids. The CDR3 nucleotides read TGTGCCACCAGCAGAGGTGGTGGACTCGAAGAGACCCAGTACTTC. This encodes CATSRGGGLEETQYF.

This sequence joins TRBV13 and TRBJ1-2, with 9 bases aligning to TRBD1. The CDR3 contains 16 residues. The germline CDR1 and CDR2 sequences are PRHDT and FYEKMQ (reference sequence). J gave up 2 bases and V 4 bases, and 8 bases lay outside the gene matches. The CDR3: CASSSGTGSQNYGYTF. CDR3 sequence (DNA): TGTGCCAGCAGCTCCGGGACAGGGTCTCAGAACTATGGCTACACCTTC.

The rearrangement joins TRBV7-8 to TRBJ2-5; 11 bases align to TRBD2. CDR1 is SGHVS, CDR2 FQNEAQ, per germline. V was pared by 0 bases and J by 3 bases, with 3 bases of the junction left unmatched. CDR3 length equals 16 residues. The CDR3 sequence: CASSLAKGLAEETQYF. CDR3 coding DNA: TGTGCCAGCAGCTTAGCGAAGGGACTAGCGGAAGAGACCCAGTACTTC.

The chain combines TRBV30 with TRBJ1-5, with 7 bases lining up with TRBD1. The junction had 9 bases not matched to a gene; V was cut back by 0 bases and J by 7 bases. Germline assignment: CDR1 GTSNPN and CDR2 SVGIG (reference sequence). This CDR3 is built from 15 residues. The CDR3 region is CAWSVPDRVVQPQHF. The CDR3 DNA is TGTGCCTGGAGTGTACCAGACAGGGTAGTCCAGCCCCAGCATTTT.

This clone showed up just once. This chain uses TRBV14 with TRBJ2-1, with D tentatively TRBD1 (6 bases). The CDR3 sequence is 14 residues long. V gave up 5 bases and J gave up 3 bases, with 11 bases separating them. Germline CDR1 reads SGHDN; CDR2 reads FVKESK. The CDR3 here is CASSSRTVYNEQFF. CDR3 DNA: TGTGCCAGCAGCTCAAGGACAGTCTACAATGAGCAGTTCTTC. The full variable domain, completed using reference TRBV14 and TRBJ2-1, is EAGVTQFPSHSVIEKGQTVTLRCDPISGHDNLYWYRRVMGKEIKFLLHFVKESKQDESGMPNNRFLAERTGGTYSTLKVQPAELEDSGVYFCASSSRTVYNEQFFGPGTRLTVL.

This chain joins TRBV6-5 and TRBJ1-5, with TRBD1 as a possible D gene (6 bases). V was cut by 7 bases and J by 3 bases, with 13 bases left in between. The CDR3 spans 14 residues. CDR1 and CDR2 (germline): MNHEY, SVGAGI. This CDR3 is CASNDRSLNQPQHF. CDR3 DNA sequence: TGTGCCAGCAACGACAGGTCCCTCAATCAGCCCCAGCATTTT.

The rearrangement links TRBV5-1 to TRBJ2-6, with D unclear. Germline lookup yields CDR1 SGHRS and CDR2 YFSETQ. The length of the CDR3 is 15 residues. V lost 1 base to trimming and J lost 0 bases, with 5 bases between them. The CDR3 bases are TGCGCCAGCAGCTTGCGCGCCTCTGGGGCCAACGTCCTGACTTTC. Translated: CASSLRASGANVLTF.

The rearrangement links TRBV27 to TRBJ2-1; TRBD1 matches 8 bases. This CDR3 spans 18 amino acids. The ends lost 4 bases at V and 0 bases at J; junction bases unmatched: 11. Germline CDR1 and CDR2: MNHEY and SMNVEV (reference sequence). Here the CDR3 reads CASSSRRAGGSSYNEQFF. CDR3 nucleotides: TGTGCCAGCAGTTCCCGCCGAGCAGGGGGCAGCTCCTACAATGAGCAGTTCTTC.